This entry lists 8 T cell receptor beta chains sequenced from one sample in a study of T cell repertoires in cytomegalovirus infection. TCRdb analysed the reads with MiXCR anew, one entry per CDR3 protein. The sample lists some 400,000 distinct CDR3 sequences; roughly 31% were seen once. Sequencing was carried out using PBMCs. These receptors came from a human donor in good health (CMV status not recorded). Some clones in this sample may be carry-over from other donors' samples.

A few counts support this clonotype. V gene TRBV28 combines with J gene TRBJ2-2, with 12 bases identical to TRBD1. CDR1 is MDHEN and CDR2 is SYDVKM in the germline V gene. CDR3 size: 20 residues. V shed 5 bases, J shed 3 bases, and the junction held 16 bases outside the gene matches. The chain's CDR3 is CASSATTGQGAGKHTGELFF. CDR3 nucleotides: TGTGCCAGCAGTGCCACCACGGGACAGGGGGCGGGAAAGCACACCGGGGAGCTGTTTTTT. The full variable domain, completed using reference TRBV28 and TRBJ2-2, is DVKVTQSSRYLVKRTGEKVFLECVQDMDHENMFWYRQDPGLGLRLIYFSYDVKMKEKGDIPEGYSVSREKKERFSLILESASTNQTSMYLCASSATTGQGAGKHTGELFFGEGSRLTVL.

This chain connects TRBV6-4 to TRBJ2-7; 9 bases are shared with TRBD1. Trimming took 6 bases from V and 3 from J; bases not matched to a gene: 6. Per the germline V gene, CDR1 is MRHNA and CDR2 is SNTAGT. The CDR3 runs 14 residues. The CDR3 DNA sequence: TGTGCCAGCAGAGACCGGGACAGGGACTACGAGCAGTACTTC. This sequence encodes CASRDRDRDYEQYF.

V gene TRBV12-3 or TRBV12-4 combines with J gene TRBJ1-3, with D unresolved. Trimming left V 5 bases short and J 5 bases short, with 10 bases between. The CDR3 covers 13 residues. CDR3 sequence: CASSHSDRNTIYF. CDR3 sequence (DNA): TGTGCCAGCAGTCACTCGGATAGAAACACCATATATTTT.

The chain joins TRBV6-1 to TRBJ2-3; TRBD1 matches at 10 bases. Trimming at V came to 10 bases and at J to 2 bases, leaving 12 bases not matched to a gene. CDR3 length: 16 residues. The germline V gene has CDR1 MNHNS and CDR2 SASEGT. CDR3 in DNA: TGTGCCAACGCCCCCCAGGGACAGGGGCACACAGATACGCAGTATTTT. It is translated as CANAPQGQGHTDTQYF.

The chain is built from TRBV20-1 and TRBJ2-7; 7 positions agree with TRBD1. The germline gives CDR1 DFQATT, CDR2 SNEGSKA (reference sequence). This CDR3 comprises 15 residues. Unmatched junction bases numbered 13, after V lost 6 bases and J lost 2 bases. The CDR3 DNA reads as TGCAGTGCGAAAGACCCGGGACAGTCAACCTACGAGCAGTACTTC. Its translation is CSAKDPGQSTYEQYF.

The chain combines TRBV7-4 with TRBJ2-5, with D unclear. Trimming removed 0 bases at V and 4 bases at J, with 12 bases between. This CDR3 comprises 15 residues. The V gene's germline CDR1 is SGHVT and CDR2 SQSDAQ. DNA of the CDR3: TGTGCCAGCAGCTTAGCAGAAAAGGGTACAGAGACCCAGTACTTC. The encoded protein is CASSLAEKGTETQYF.

Here the CDR3 reads CATSYTPEGAYRLFF. The CDR3 bases are TGTGCCACCAGCTACACCCCCGAGGGGGCCTATAGGCTGTTTTTT. V and J are TRBV15 and TRBJ2-2; 7 nucleotides match TRBD1. Germline V CDR1 and CDR2: LNHNV, YYDKDF (reference sequence). Losses at the gene ends were 5 bases for V and 13 bases for J; bases not matched to a gene: 16. The CDR3 loop spans 15 amino acids.

This clonotype was picked up many times. V and J are TRBV11-3 and TRBJ2-1; 9 positions agree with TRBD1. With 4 bases clipped from V and 7 bases from J, the junction kept 8 bases outside the gene matches. The CDR3 extends over 15 amino acids. Germline V gene sequence: CDR1 SGHNT, CDR2 YENEEA. CDR3 DNA: TGTGCCAGCAGCTCCTTCCAGACAGGGGGAAATGAGCAGTTCTTC. It translates to CASSSFQTGGNEQFF.